The T cell receptor (beta chain) described here comes from a study of T cell repertoires in cytomegalovirus infection. Study details: The study used recently identified HLA-C-restricted and well-studied HLA-B-restricted CMV epitopes.

TCRdb reprocessed the reads via MiXCR and lists one record per CDR3 protein. In the table there are approximately 990,000 distinct CDR3 sequences, 25% to 40% of which are singletons. This clonotype was found many times. The antigen remains undetermined. Notes on the study in general: Summed public TCR beta family frequency identified CMV carriers bearing the relevant HLA. Within the response measured ex vivo, HLA-C-restricted CMV-specific TCR beta clonotypes were dominant.

The CDR3 is 15 residues long. Germline lookup yields CDR1 SEHNR and CDR2 FQNEAQ (reference sequence). This sequence joins TRBV7-9 and TRBJ2-2; 7 nucleotides match TRBD2. This specimen consisted of cultured CD8+ T cells from PBMCs, obtained from culture after CMV antigen stimulation. This clonotype originated in a human donor in good health (CMV status not recorded). Some clones in this sample may be carry-over from other donors' samples. Here the CDR3 reads CVLPAEREGTGELFF. For the CDR3, the DNA is TGTGTCCTACCAGCGGAAAGGGAGGGGACCGGGGAGCTGTTTTTT.